These 2 T cell receptor beta chains were sequenced from one sample in a study of blood T cell repertoires in COVID-19. Some clones are missing from TCRdb's copy, which holds only in-frame ones; the method was immunoSEQ multiplex PCR. The sample includes 150,000 to 180,000 clones, around four fifths of them seen just once. The sequenced sample was peripheral blood. These receptors were collected from a woman over 75 with acute or convalescent COVID-19.

This chain uses TRBV19 with TRBJ2-7; 9 bases are a match to TRBD1. Germline-derived CDR1 and CDR2 are LNHDA and SQIVND (reference sequence). The V gene end was trimmed by 5 bases and the J gene end by 6 bases; junction bases not matched to a gene: 5. CDR3 length equals 13 residues. CDR3 sequence (DNA): TGTGCCAGTAGTTTGACAGGGGGATCCGAGCAGTACTTC. Translated: CASSLTGGSEQYF. The full variable domain, rest sourced from reference TRBV19 and TRBJ2-7, is DGGITQSPKYLFRKEGQNVTLSCEQNLNHDAMYWYRQDPGQGLRLIYYSQIVNDFQKGDIAEGYSVSREKKESFPLTVTSAQKNPTAFYLCASSLTGGSEQYFGPGTRLTVT.

V usage is TRBV29-1 and J usage is TRBJ1-5; D uncertain. Germline V CDR1 and CDR2: SQVTM, ANQGSEA. With 4 bases removed from V and 5 bases from J, the gap between germline ends came to 12 bases. The CDR3 is 13 residues long. As DNA, the CDR3 is TGCAGCGTTGGTGCTTACCCGGATCAGCCCCAGCATTTT. This sequence encodes CSVGAYPDQPQHF.